The entry below describes one T cell receptor (beta chain). Individuals aged roughly 18 to 95 years were recruited from about two dozen US areas. The source of the sample is a study of blood T cell repertoires in COVID-19. CDR3 size: 14 residues. V gave up 1 base and J gave up 3 bases, with 6 bases separating them. Germline V CDR1 and CDR2: MGHRA, YSYEKL. TCRdb's table, derived via immunoSEQ multiplex PCR, lists solely in-frame clones and lacks some. The table has approximately 230,000 clones, about nine tenths seen once. The chain has TRBV4-1 and TRBJ1-4, with a possible D match to TRBD1 (5 bases). The sample was PBMCs or T cells enriched from blood (not recorded which). This clonotype was obtained from a man aged 35-49 years who had recovered from COVID-19. DNA for the CDR3: TGCGCCAGCAGCCAAGGACAGTCTAATGAAAAACTGTTTTTT. Its protein is CASSQGQSNEKLFF.